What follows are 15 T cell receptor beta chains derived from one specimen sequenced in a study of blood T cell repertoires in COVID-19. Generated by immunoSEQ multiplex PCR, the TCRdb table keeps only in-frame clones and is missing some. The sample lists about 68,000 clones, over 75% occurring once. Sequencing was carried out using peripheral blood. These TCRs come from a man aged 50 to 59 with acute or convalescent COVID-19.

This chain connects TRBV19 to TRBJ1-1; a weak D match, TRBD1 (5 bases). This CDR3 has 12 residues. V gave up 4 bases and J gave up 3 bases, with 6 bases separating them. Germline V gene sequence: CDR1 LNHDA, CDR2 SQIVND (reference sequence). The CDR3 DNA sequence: TGTGCCAGTAGTACGGGGGACACTGAAGCTTTCTTT. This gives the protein CASSTGDTEAFF.

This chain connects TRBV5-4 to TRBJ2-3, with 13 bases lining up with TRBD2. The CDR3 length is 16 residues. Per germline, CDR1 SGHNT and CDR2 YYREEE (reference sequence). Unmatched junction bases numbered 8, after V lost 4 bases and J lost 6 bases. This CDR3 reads CASSPRTSGGGDTQYF. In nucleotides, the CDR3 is TGTGCCAGCAGCCCACGGACTAGCGGGGGAGGGGATACGCAGTATTTT.

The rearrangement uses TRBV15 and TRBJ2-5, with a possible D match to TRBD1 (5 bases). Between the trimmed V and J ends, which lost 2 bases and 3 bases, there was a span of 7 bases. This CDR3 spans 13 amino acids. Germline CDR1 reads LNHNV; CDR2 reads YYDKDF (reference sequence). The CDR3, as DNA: TGTGCCACCAGCAGAATAGGGGAAGAGACCCAGTACTTC. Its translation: CATSRIGEETQYF.

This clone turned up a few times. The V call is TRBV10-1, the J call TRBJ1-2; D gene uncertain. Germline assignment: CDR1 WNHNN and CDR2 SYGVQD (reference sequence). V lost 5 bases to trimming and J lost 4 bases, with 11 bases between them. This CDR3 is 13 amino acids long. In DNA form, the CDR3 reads TGCGCCAGCAGTCCCTTAGTAGCCTATGGCTACACCTTC. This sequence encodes CASSPLVAYGYTF.

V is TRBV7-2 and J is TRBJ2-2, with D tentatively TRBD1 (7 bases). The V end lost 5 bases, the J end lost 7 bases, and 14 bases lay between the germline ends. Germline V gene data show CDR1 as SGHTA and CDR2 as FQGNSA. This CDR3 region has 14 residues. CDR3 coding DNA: TGTGCCAGCAGCCGCGGGACAGCCCTCGGGGAGCTGTTTTTT. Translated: CASSRGTALGELFF. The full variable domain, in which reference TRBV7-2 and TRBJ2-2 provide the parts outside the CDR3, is GAGVSQSPSNKVTEKGKDVELRCDPISGHTALYWYRQSLGQGLEFLIYFQGNSAPDKSGLPSDRFSAERTGGSVSTLTIQRTQQEDSAVYLCASSRGTALGELFFGEGSRLTVL.

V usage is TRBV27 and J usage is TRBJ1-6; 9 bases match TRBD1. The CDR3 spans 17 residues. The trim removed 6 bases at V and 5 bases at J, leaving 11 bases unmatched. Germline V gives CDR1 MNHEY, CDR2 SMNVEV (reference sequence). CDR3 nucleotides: TGTGCCAGCAGAAGGACAGGGGCCTTTCTTAATAATTCACCCCTCCACTTT. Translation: CASRRTGAFLNNSPLHF.

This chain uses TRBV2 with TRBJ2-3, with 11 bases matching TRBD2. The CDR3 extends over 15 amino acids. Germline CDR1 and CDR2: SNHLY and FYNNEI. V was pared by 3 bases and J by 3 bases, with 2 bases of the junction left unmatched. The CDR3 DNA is TGTGCCAGCAGTGACCTAGCGGGGGGTACAGATACGCAGTATTTT. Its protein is CASSDLAGGTDTQYF.

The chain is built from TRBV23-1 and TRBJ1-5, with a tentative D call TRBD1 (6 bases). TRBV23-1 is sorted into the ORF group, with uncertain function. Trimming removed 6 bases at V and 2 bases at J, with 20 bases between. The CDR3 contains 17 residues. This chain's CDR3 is CASRPLWGPIGNQPQHF. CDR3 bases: TGCGCCAGCAGGCCGTTATGGGGGCCTATAGGCAATCAGCCCCAGCATTTT.

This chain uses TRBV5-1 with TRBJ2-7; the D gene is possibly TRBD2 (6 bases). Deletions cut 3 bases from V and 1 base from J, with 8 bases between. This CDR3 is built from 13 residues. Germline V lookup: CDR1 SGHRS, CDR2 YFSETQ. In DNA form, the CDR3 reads TGCGCCAGCAGCTCCGGGACTTCCTACGAGCAGTACTTC. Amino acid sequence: CASSSGTSYEQYF. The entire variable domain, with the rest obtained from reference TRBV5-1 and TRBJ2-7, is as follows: KAGVTQTPRYLIKTRGQQVTLSCSPISGHRSVSWYQQTPGQGLQFLFEYFSETQRNKGNFPGRFSGRQFSNSRSEMNVSTLELGDSALYLCASSSGTSYEQYFGPGTRLTVT.

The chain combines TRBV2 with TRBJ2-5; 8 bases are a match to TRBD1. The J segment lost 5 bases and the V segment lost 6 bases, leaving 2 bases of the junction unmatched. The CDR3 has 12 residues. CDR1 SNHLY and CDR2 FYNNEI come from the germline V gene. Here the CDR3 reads CASSDRGETQYF. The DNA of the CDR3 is TGTGCCAGCAGCGACAGGGGCGAGACCCAGTACTTC.

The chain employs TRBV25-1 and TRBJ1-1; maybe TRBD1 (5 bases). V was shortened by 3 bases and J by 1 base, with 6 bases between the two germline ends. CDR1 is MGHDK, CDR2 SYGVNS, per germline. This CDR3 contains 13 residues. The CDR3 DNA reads TGTGCCAGCAGTGAGACAGCGAACACTGAAGCTTTCTTT. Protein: CASSETANTEAFF.

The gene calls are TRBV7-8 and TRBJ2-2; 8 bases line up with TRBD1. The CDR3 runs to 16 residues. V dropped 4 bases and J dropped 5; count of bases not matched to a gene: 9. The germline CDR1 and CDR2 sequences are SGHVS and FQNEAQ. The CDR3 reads CASSSGQGARTGELFF. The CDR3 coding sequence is TGTGCCAGCAGCTCCGGACAGGGCGCTAGGACCGGGGAGCTGTTTTTT.

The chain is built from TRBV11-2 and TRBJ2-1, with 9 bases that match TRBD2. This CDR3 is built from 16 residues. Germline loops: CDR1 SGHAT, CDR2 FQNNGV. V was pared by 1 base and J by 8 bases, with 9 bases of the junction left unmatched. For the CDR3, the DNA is TGTGCCAGCAGCTTAGGATGGGGACTAGCTAGTCATGAGCAGTTCTTC. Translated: CASSLGWGLASHEQFF.

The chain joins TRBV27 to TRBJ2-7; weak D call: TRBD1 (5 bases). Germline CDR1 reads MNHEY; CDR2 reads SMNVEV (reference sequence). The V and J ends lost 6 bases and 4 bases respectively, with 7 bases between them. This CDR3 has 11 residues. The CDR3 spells CASSQGYEQYF. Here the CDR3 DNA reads TGTGCCAGCAGCCAGGGATACGAGCAGTACTTC.

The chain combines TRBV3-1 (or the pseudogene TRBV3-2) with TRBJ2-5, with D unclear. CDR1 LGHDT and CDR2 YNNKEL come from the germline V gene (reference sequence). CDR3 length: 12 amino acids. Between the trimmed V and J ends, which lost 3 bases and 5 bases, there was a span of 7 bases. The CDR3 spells CASSQGPETQYF. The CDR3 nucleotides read TGTGCCAGCAGCCAGGGCCCTGAGACCCAGTACTTC.